The clone carrying this T cell receptor (beta chain) was found a few times. Its antigen is not known. The sample comes from a study of early T cells in non-severe SARS-CoV-2 infection. Study-wide background: Unsorted whole blood bulk RNA was sequenced, with unpaired chains.

Overall study findings and caveats: VDJdb matching skewed toward anti-spike CD8 responses, missing private and CD4 specificities.

The CDR3 consists of 16 residues. Trimming cost V 5 bases and J 4 bases; bases outside gene matches: 13. The V gene's germline CDR1 is SEHNR and CDR2 FQNEAQ (reference sequence). In the library, individual cDNA molecules carried attached unique molecular identifiers. TCRdb re-derived calls from the 5' RACE reads in MiXCR, one entry per CDR3 protein. Altogether 35,000 to 45,000 distinct CDR3 sequences are present, approximately 5.9% being singletons, with the ten largest covering around 8%. The V gene is TRBV7-9, the J gene TRBJ2-7, with 8 bases fitting TRBD1. Sample: whole blood, taken at baseline. The sequence derives from an adult who was a healthcare worker with PCR-confirmed SARS-CoV-2 infection or an uninfected control (not recorded which). CDR3 nucleotides: TGTGCCAGCAGCCATCCCCTAGGACAGGGTCGGTACGAGCAGTACTTC. Translation gives CASSHPLGQGRYEQYF.